The clone carrying this TCR beta chain was counted once. What it binds is not known. This sample was taken from a study of OX40 agonist ivuxolimab in advanced cancers. General study points: Normalized T-cell clonal expansion was also low in some nonresponders. Average numbers of expanded clones were greater in CD8+ T cells than in CD4+.

In germline, CDR1 is LNHDA, CDR2 SQIVND (reference sequence). The CDR3 is 16 amino acids. V lost 4 bases to trimming and J lost 2 bases; unmatched junction nucleotides: 5. Sequencing was performed with immunoSEQ multiplex PCR; in TCRdb, only in-frame clones are kept and a portion is missing. This table holds over 95,000 clones, 91% found once. Sampling of blood occurred at baseline, cycle 4 day 1, and cycle 7 day 1. The source is an adult with an advanced solid tumor such as melanoma, head and neck, liver or kidney cancer. This chain joins TRBV19 and TRBJ2-1, with 10 bases identical to TRBD2. The sample consisted of CD4+ or CD8+ T cells sorted from blood, taken in a trial of the OX40 agonist ivuxolimab. The CDR3 protein is CASSKSGRDPYNEQFF. In DNA form, the CDR3 reads TGTGCCAGTAGTAAGAGCGGGAGGGATCCCTACAATGAGCAGTTCTTC.